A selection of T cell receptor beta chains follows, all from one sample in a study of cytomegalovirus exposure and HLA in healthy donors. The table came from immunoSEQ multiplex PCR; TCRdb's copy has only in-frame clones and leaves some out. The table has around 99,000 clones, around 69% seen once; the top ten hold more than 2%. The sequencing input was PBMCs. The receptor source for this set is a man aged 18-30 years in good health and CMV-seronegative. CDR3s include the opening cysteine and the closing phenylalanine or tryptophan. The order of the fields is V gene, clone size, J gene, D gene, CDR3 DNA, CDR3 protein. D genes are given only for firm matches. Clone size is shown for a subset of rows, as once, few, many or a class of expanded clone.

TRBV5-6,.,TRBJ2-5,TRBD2,TGTGCCAGCAGCTTGGATCCCCTGCGGGGGGCCAACCCGAGAGAGACCCAGTACTTC,CASSLDPLRGANPRETQYF
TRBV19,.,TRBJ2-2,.,TGTGCCAGTAGTGCCCGGGACACCGGGGAGCTGTTTTTT,CASSARDTGELFF
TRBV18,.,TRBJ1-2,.,TGTGCCAGCTCACAGGCCCAGAGGAGAGGCTACACCTTC,CASSQAQRRGYTF
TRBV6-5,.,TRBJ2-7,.,TGTGCCAGCAGGCTCAGGGGAACCTACGAGCAGTACTTC,CASRLRGTYEQYF
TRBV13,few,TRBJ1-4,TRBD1,TGTGCCAGCAGCCTTTCGGACAGGGGGCCTGAAAAACTGTTTTTT,CASSLSDRGPEKLFF
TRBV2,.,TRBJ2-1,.,TGTGCCAGCAGTGAATCCCTACCCCTATACAATGAGCAGTTCTTC,CASSESLPLYNEQFF
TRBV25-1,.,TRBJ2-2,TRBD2,TGTGCCAGCAGTGAACGGACTAGTCGTGCCGGGGAGCTGTTTTTT,CASSERTSRAGELFF
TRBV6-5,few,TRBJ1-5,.,TGTGCCAGCAGCGATAGTCCTAATAGCAATCAGCCCCAGCATTTT,CASSDSPNSNQPQHF
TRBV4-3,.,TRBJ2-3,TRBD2,TGCGCCAGCAGCCAAGCACTAGAAGGGAGGGTCACAGATACGCAGTATTTT,CASSQALEGRVTDTQYF
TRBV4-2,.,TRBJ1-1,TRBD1,TGTGCCAGCAGCCAGGACAGGGGACTTGAAGCTTTCTTT,CASSQDRGLEAFF
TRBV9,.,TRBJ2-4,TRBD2,TGTGCCAGCAGCGAAAGCGGGGGGGGAGAAAACATTCAGTACTTC,CASSESGGGENIQYF
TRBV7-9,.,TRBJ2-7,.,TGTGCCAGCAGCGCGGTGAGGGCCTACGAGCAGTACTTC,CASSAVRAYEQYF
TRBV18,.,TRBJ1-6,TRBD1,TGTGCCAGCTCGCCGGGACAGGGGTCTTCACCCCTCCACTTT,CASSPGQGSSPLHF
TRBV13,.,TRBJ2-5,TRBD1,TGTGCCAGCAGCCCAGATTCTCCGGGACAGAAAGAGACCCAGTACTTC,CASSPDSPGQKETQYF
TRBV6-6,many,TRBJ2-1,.,TGTGCCAGCACCCCGCTGGGGGGAAGAAATGAGCAGTTCTTC,CASTPLGGRNEQFF